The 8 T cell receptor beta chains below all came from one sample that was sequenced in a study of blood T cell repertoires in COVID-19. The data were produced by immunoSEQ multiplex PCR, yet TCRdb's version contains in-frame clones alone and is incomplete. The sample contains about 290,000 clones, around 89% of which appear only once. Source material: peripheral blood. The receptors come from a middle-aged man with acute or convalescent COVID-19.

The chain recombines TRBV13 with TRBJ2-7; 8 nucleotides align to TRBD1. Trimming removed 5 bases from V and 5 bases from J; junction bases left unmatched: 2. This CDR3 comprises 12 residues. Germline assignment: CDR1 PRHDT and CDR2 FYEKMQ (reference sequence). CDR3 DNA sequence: TGTGCCAGCAGCCAGACAGGGGACGAGCAGTACTTC. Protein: CASSQTGDEQYF.

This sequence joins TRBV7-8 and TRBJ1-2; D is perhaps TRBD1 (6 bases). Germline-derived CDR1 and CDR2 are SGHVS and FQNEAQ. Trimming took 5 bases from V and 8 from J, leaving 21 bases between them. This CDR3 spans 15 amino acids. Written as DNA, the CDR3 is TGTGCCAGCAGCCGAGACCCAAACAGGGTCGGGGGCTACACCTTC. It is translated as CASSRDPNRVGGYTF.

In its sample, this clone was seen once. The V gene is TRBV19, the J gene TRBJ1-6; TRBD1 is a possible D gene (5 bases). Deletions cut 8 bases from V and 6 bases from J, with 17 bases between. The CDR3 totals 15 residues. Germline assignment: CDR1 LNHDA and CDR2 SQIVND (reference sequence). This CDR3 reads CASGLRTSLNSPLHF. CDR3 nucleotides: TGTGCCAGTGGCCTACGGACATCGCTTAATTCACCCCTCCACTTT. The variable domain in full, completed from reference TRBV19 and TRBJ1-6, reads DGGITQSPKYLFRKEGQNVTLSCEQNLNHDAMYWYRQDPGQGLRLIYYSQIVNDFQKGDIAEGYSVSREKKESFPLTVTSAQKNPTAFYLCASGLRTSLNSPLHFGNGTRLTVT.

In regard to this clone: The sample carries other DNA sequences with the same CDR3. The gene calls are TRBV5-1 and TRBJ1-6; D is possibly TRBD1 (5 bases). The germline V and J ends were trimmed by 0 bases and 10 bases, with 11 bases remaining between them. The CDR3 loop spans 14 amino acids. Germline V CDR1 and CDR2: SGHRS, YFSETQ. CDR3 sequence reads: CASSLGQGGSPLHF. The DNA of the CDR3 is TGCGCCAGCAGCTTGGGCCAGGGAGGATCACCCCTCCACTTT. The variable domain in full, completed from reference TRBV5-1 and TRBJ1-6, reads KAGVTQTPRYLIKTRGQQVTLSCSPISGHRSVSWYQQTPGQGLQFLFEYFSETQRNKGNFPGRFSGRQFSNSRSEMNVSTLELGDSALYLCASSLGQGGSPLHFGNGTRLTVT.

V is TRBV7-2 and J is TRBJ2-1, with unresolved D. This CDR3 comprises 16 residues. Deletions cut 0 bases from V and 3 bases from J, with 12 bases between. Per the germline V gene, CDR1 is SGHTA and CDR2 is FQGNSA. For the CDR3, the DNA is TGTGCCAGCAGCTTAGCGGCCCAGCCGGGCTACAATGAGCAGTTCTTC. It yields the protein CASSLAAQPGYNEQFF.

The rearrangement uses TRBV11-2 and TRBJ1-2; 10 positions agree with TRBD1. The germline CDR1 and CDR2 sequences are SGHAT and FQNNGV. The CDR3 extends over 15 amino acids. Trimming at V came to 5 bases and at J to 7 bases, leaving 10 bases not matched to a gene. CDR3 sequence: CASSLRQGAGGGYTF. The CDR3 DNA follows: TGTGCCAGCAGCCTAAGACAGGGGGCAGGTGGTGGCTACACCTTC.

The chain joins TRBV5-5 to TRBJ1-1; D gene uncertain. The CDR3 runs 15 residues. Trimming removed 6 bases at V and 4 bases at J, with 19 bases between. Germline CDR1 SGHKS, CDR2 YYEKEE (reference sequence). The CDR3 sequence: CASTQREDFFTEAFF. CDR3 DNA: TGTGCCAGCACCCAGAGGGAGGACTTCTTCACTGAAGCTTTCTTT.

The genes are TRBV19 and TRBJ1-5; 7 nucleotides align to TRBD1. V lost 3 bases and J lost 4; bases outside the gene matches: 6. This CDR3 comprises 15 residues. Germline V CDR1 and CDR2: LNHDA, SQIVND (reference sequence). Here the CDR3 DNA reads TGTGCCAGTAGTATTGGGGGACAGCGGAATCAGCCCCAGCATTTT. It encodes CASSIGGQRNQPQHF. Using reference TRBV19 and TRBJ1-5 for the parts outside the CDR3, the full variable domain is DGGITQSPKYLFRKEGQNVTLSCEQNLNHDAMYWYRQDPGQGLRLIYYSQIVNDFQKGDIAEGYSVSREKKESFPLTVTSAQKNPTAFYLCASSIGGQRNQPQHFGDGTRLSIL.